The rows below give T cell receptor beta chains drawn from one sample of a study of blood T cells in healthy people across ages. TCRdb re-called the 5' RACE reads through MiXCR, storing one row per CDR3 protein. Of roughly 1,000,000 distinct CDR3 sequences in the sample, under 30% were seen once. This sample was also put to use in a study of T cells of mothers and their children.

The sample taken for sequencing was blood. The receptors originated from a girl aged 2 to 10 in good health. CDR3s include the opening cysteine and the closing phenylalanine or tryptophan. A D gene is named only where the DNA matches it firmly. Expanded clones get a size class; other rows say once, few or many, or leave the size out.

CDR3	DNA	D	V	size	length	J
CASRQGGATEAFF	TGTGCCAGTAGGCAAGGGGGGGCCACTGAAGCTTTCTTT	-	TRBV12-3/TRBV12-4	-	13	TRBJ1-1
CASSIAGGPEDTQYF	TGTGCCAGCAGTATAGCGGGAGGGCCGGAAGATACGCAGTATTTT	TRBD2	TRBV12-3/TRBV12-4	once	15	TRBJ2-3
CASSGEGVTQYF	TGTGCCAGCAGTGGGGAGGGTGTGACTCAGTACTTC	TRBD2	TRBV12-3/TRBV12-4	-	12	TRBJ2-4
CASKGPGHYGYTF	TGTGCCAGCAAAGGACCTGGGCACTATGGCTACACCTTC	-	TRBV7-9	few	13	TRBJ1-2
CASSFDRGVGDTQYF	TGTGCCAGCAGTTTCGACAGGGGAGTAGGGGATACGCAGTATTTT	TRBD1	TRBV6-1	-	15	TRBJ2-3
CASRTGTGHSDTQYF	TGTGCCAGCAGGACCGGGACAGGGCACTCAGATACGCAGTATTTT	TRBD1	TRBV6-5	-	15	TRBJ2-3
CASGFRTDTEAFF	TGTGCCAGCGGGTTCAGGACAGACACTGAAGCTTTCTTT	-	TRBV28	-	13	TRBJ1-1
CVSSLRTGDRGYEQYF	TGTGTCAGCAGCTTAAGGACAGGGGATCGTGGGTACGAGCAGTACTTC	TRBD1	TRBV7-9	once	16	TRBJ2-7
CASSSRSGRTSNTGELFF	TGTGCCAGCAGCTCCCGAAGCGGGAGAACATCGAACACCGGGGAGCTGTTTTTT	TRBD2	TRBV11-1	few	18	TRBJ2-2
CASSTDRAKETQYF	TGTGCCAGCAGCACGGACAGGGCCAAAGAGACCCAGTACTTC	TRBD1	TRBV7-8	few	14	TRBJ2-5
CSVEYAGGVYGYTF	TGCAGCGTTGAATATGCAGGGGGGGTCTATGGCTACACCTTC	TRBD1	TRBV29-1	few	14	TRBJ1-2
CSARDLSRDYSYEQYF	TGCAGTGCTAGAGATCTTTCGCGGGACTACTCCTACGAGCAGTACTTC	TRBD2	TRBV20-1	few	16	TRBJ2-7
CSASTPGGPKNIQYF	TGCAGTGCTAGTACCCCAGGGGGGCCCAAAAACATTCAGTACTTC	-	TRBV20-1	few	15	TRBJ2-4
CSASMTWDNYGYTF	TGCAGTGCTAGTATGACATGGGATAACTATGGCTACACCTTC	-	TRBV20-1	-	14	TRBJ1-2
CASSSGGQGGGYTF	TGTGCCAGCAGCTCCGGGGGACAGGGAGGTGGCTACACCTTC	TRBD1	TRBV7-2	-	14	TRBJ1-2
CASSPGTSSETQYF	TGTGCCAGCAGCCCAGGGACTAGTTCAGAGACCCAGTACTTC	TRBD2	TRBV7-2	many	14	TRBJ2-5
CANSFLGEQYF	TGTGCCAACAGTTTTCTCGGGGAGCAGTACTTC	-	TRBV6-6	few	11	TRBJ2-7
CASSALTSGSYNEQFF	TGTGCCAGCAGCGCATTGACTAGCGGGAGTTACAATGAGCAGTTCTTC	TRBD2	TRBV7-6	-	16	TRBJ2-1
CASSEAAGGSNEQFF	TGTGCCAGCAGTGAAGCGGCAGGGGGCAGCAATGAGCAGTTCTTC	TRBD1	TRBV6-4	-	15	TRBJ2-1
CASSQQQGAGEKLFF	TGCGCCAGCAGCCAACAACAGGGGGCCGGTGAAAAACTGTTTTTT	TRBD1	TRBV4-3	-	15	TRBJ1-4
CASSHLTGILSGANVLAF	TGCGCCAGCAGCCACCTGACAGGGATCCTCTCTGGGGCCAACGTCCTGGCTTTC	TRBD1	TRBV4-3	few	18	TRBJ2-6
CAIGWALYAYEQYF	TGTGCCATCGGGTGGGCCCTCTATGCCTACGAGCAGTACTTC	-	TRBV10-3	-	14	TRBJ2-7
CASSPAGGLNTEAFF	TGTGCCAGCAGTCCCGCGGGTGGGTTGAACACTGAAGCTTTCTTT	-	TRBV25-1	few	15	TRBJ1-1
CASSLSSVAGERTQYF	TGTGCCAGCAGCTTAAGTTCGGTGGCAGGCGAGAGGACCCAGTACTTC	-	TRBV7-2	few	16	TRBJ2-5
CATSRALGVSYTF	TGTGCCACCAGCAGAGCCCTTGGGGTATCCTACACCTTC	-	TRBV15	few	13	TRBJ1-2
CASSSYLGGSRETQYF	TGTGCCAGCAGCTCCTACCTAGGGGGTAGCCGGGAGACCCAGTACTTC	-	TRBV7-9	few	16	TRBJ2-5
CASSLDQGRGEQYF	TGTGCCAGCAGTTTGGATCAGGGACGCGGCGAGCAGTACTTC	-	TRBV28	-	14	TRBJ2-7
CASSSRPRGSMYNEQFF	TGTGCTAGCAGCTCCCGGCCCCGGGGGAGTATGTACAATGAGCAGTTCTTC	-	TRBV7-7	few	17	TRBJ2-1
CASSNGLAGGTYEQYF	TGTGCCAGCAGCAACGGACTAGCGGGGGGAACCTACGAGCAGTACTTC	TRBD2	TRBV13	-	16	TRBJ2-7
CASSWKGGTGRGYQETQYF	TGTGCCAGCAGTTGGAAAGGGGGAACGGGAAGGGGGTACCAAGAGACCCAGTACTTC	-	TRBV27	-	19	TRBJ2-5
CASRPTGVYNEQFF	TGTGCCAGCAGGCCGACAGGAGTCTACAATGAGCAGTTCTTC	-	TRBV5-6	few	14	TRBJ2-1
CASSPGPYLLEQYF	TGTGCCAGCAGCCCGGGACCATATCTTCTCGAGCAGTACTTC	-	TRBV7-3	-	14	TRBJ2-7
CASSVTLEWEQFF	TGTGCCAGCAGTGTGACCTTGGAGTGGGAGCAGTTCTTC	-	TRBV6-5	few	13	TRBJ2-1
CSVVGLLGLLDTQYF	TGCAGCGTTGTTGGGTTACTGGGGCTTTTAGATACGCAGTATTTT	-	TRBV29-1	few	15	TRBJ2-3
CASSLRAGNTIYF	TGTGCCAGCAGCTTGAGGGCTGGAAACACCATATATTTT	-	TRBV11-2	-	13	TRBJ1-3
CASSLDSYYYGYTF	TGTGCCAGCAGCTTGGATTCATACTACTATGGCTACACCTTC	-	TRBV5-6	few	14	TRBJ1-2
CASSQEVAQMGEQFF	TGTGCCAGCAGCCAAGAAGTGGCTCAAATGGGTGAGCAGTTCTTC	-	TRBV3-1	-	15	TRBJ2-1
CSGTPSAGNNEQFF	TGCAGCGGTACTCCGAGCGCGGGAAACAATGAGCAGTTCTTC	-	TRBV29-1	once	14	TRBJ2-1
CSARDAAGSRDIQYF	TGCAGTGCTAGAGATGCCGCAGGGTCTAGGGACATTCAGTACTTC	-	TRBV20-1	few	15	TRBJ2-4
CASSLDRSTYERYF	TGTGCCAGCAGCCTGGACAGAAGTACTTACGAGCGGTACTTC	-	TRBV2	few	14	TRBJ2-7
CASSQEGWITEAFF	TGTGCCAGCAGCCAAGAGGGGTGGATCACTGAAGCTTTCTTT	-	TRBV4-2	once	14	TRBJ1-1
CASSWAGGNTGAFF	TGTGCCAGCAGCTGGGCGGGGGGGAACACGGGCGCTTTCTTT	-	TRBV7-2	-	14	TRBJ1-1
CAAGPGTGNTEAFF	TGTGCCGCGGGGCCCGGGACGGGGAACACTGAAGCTTTCTTT	-	TRBV10-3	-	14	TRBJ1-1
CASRSNGGGNIQYF	TGTGCCAGCAGGTCTAATGGGGGTGGAAACATTCAGTACTTC	-	TRBV12-3/TRBV12-4	few	14	TRBJ2-4
CASSFNPRPREQFF	TGTGCCAGCAGCTTCAATCCCCGACCGAGGGAGCAGTTCTTC	-	TRBV7-9	few	14	TRBJ2-1
CASSFGREGLSYQETQYF	TGTGCCAGCAGCTTCGGGCGGGAGGGATTATCGTACCAAGAGACCCAGTACTTC	TRBD2	TRBV7-8	-	18	TRBJ2-5
CASSLARAGGPGDTQYF	TGTGCCAGCAGCTTAGCGCGTGCGGGGGGGCCGGGAGATACGCAGTATTTT	TRBD2	TRBV7-2	-	17	TRBJ2-3
CASSITGTSEQYF	TGTGCCAGCAGCATTACCGGGACATCTGAGCAGTACTTC	-	TRBV7-2	once	13	TRBJ2-7
CASSPTTGAIIYGYTF	TGTGCCAGCAGCCCCACGACAGGGGCCATTATCTATGGCTACACCTTC	TRBD1	TRBV7-2	-	16	TRBJ1-2
CASSARPARVETQYF	TGTGCCAGCAGCGCGCGCCCAGCTCGGGTTGAGACCCAGTACTTC	-	TRBV27	few	15	TRBJ2-5